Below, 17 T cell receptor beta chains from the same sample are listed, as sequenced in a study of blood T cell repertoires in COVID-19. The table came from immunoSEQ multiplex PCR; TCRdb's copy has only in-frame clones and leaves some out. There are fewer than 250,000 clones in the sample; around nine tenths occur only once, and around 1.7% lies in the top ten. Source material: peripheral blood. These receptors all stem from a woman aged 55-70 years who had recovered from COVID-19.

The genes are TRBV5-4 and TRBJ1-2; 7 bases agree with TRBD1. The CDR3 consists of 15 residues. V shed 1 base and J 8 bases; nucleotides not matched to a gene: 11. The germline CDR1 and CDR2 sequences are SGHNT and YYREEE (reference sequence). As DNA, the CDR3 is TGTGCCAGCAGCTTGACAGGGGCGACCCTGGGGGGCTACACCTTC. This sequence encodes CASSLTGATLGGYTF.

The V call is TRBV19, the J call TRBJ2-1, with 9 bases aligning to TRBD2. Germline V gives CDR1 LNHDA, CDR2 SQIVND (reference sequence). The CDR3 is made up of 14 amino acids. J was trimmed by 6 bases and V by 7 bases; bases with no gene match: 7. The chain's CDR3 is CASKFQRGANEQFF. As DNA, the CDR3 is TGTGCCAGTAAATTCCAGCGGGGGGCCAATGAGCAGTTCTTC.

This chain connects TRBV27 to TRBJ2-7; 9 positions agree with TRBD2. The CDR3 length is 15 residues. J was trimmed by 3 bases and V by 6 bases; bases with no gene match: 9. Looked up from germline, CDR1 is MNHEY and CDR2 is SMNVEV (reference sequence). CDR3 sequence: CASSLKAGGGYEQYF. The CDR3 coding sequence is TGTGCCAGCAGCCTGAAAGCGGGAGGCGGCTACGAGCAGTACTTC.

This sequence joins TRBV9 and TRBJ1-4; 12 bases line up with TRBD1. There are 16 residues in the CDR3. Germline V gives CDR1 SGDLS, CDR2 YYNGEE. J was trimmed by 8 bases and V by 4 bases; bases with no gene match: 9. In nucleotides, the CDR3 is TGTGCCAGCAGCCGGGACAGGGGGCGTTCCGGGGAAAAACTGTTTTTT. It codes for CASSRDRGRSGEKLFF.

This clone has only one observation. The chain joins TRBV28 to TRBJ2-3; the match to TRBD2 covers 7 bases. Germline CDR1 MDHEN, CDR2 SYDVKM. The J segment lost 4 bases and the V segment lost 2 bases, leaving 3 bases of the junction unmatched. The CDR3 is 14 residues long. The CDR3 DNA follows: TGTGCCAGCAGTTTACGCGGGGGAGCAGATACGCAGTATTTT. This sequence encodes CASSLRGGADTQYF.

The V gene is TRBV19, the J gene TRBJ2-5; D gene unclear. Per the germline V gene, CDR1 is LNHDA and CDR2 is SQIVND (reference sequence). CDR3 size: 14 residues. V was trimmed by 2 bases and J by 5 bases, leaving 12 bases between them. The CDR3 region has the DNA TGTGCCAGTAGTATATTGGTCGGTGTGGAGACCCAGTACTTC. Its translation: CASSILVGVETQYF.

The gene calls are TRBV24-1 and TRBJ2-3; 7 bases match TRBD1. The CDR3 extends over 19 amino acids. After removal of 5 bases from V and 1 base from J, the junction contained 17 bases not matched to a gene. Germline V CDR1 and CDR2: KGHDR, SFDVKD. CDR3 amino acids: CATSGLSGTALFGTDTQYF. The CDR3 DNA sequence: TGTGCCACCAGTGGTCTCTCCGGGACAGCTTTGTTCGGCACAGATACGCAGTATTTT.

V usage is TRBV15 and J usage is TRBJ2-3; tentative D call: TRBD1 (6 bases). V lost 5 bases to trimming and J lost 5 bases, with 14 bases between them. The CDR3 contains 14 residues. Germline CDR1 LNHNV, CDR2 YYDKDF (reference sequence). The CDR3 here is CATSPRQDVDTQYF. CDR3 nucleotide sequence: TGTGCCACCAGCCCTCGACAGGATGTAGATACGCAGTATTTT.

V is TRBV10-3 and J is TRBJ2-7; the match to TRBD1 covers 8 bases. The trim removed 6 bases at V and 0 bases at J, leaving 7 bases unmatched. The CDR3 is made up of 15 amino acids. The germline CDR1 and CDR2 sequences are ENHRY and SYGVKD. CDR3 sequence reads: CAIRGEQGDSYEQYF. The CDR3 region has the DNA TGTGCCATCAGAGGTGAACAGGGGGACTCCTACGAGCAGTACTTC.

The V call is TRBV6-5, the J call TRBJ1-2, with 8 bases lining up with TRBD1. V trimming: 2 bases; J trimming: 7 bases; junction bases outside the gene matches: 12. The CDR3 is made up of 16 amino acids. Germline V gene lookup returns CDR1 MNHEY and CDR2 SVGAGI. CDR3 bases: TGTGCCAGCAGTTACGAAAGGGACAGGAGTTATTTTGGCTACACCTTC. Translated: CASSYERDRSYFGYTF.

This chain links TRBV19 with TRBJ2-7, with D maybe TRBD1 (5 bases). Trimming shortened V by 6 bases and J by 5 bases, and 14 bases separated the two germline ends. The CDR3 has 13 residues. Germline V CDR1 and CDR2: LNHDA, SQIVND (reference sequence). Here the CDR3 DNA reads TGTGCCAGTAGCCCCGCGCAGGGCGACGAGCAGTACTTC. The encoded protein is CASSPAQGDEQYF.

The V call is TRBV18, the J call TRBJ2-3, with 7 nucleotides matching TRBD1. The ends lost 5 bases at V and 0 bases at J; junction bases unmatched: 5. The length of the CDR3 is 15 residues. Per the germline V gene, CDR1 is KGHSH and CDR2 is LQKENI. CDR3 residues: CASSYRTGSTDTQYF. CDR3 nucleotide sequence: TGTGCCAGCTCATACCGGACAGGCAGCACAGATACGCAGTATTTT.

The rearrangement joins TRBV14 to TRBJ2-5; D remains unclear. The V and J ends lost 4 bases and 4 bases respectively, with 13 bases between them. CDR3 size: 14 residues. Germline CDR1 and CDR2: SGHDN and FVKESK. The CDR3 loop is CASSPNIGRETQYF. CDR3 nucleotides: TGTGCCAGCAGCCCCAATATTGGTAGAGAGACCCAGTACTTC.

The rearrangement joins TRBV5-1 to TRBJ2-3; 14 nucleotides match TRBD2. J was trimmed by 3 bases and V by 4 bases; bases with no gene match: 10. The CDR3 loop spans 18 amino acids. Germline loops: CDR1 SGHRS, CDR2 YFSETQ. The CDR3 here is CASSKTSGGARETDTQYF. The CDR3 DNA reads TGCGCCAGCAGCAAGACTAGCGGGGGGGCTAGGGAGACAGATACGCAGTATTTT.

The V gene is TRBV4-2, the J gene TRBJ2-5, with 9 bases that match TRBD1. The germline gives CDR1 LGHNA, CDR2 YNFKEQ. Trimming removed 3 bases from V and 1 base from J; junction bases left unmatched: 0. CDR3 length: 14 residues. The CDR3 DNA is TGTGCCAGCAGCCAGACAGGGGGCCAAGAGACCCAGTACTTC. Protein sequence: CASSQTGGQETQYF.

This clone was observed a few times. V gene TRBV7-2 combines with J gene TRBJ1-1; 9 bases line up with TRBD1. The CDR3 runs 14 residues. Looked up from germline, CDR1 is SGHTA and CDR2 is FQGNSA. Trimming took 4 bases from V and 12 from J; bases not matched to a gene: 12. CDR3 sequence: CASSYFPGQGGTFF. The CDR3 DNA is TGTGCCAGCAGCTACTTTCCGGGACAGGGAGGAACTTTCTTT.

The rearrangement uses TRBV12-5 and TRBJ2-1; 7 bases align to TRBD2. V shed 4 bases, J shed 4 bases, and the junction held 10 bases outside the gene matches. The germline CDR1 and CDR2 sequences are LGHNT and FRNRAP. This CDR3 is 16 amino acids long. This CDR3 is CASGSEFGGEYNEQFF. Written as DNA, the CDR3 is TGTGCTAGTGGTTCGGAGTTTGGGGGGGAATACAATGAGCAGTTCTTC.